Listed here are 19 T cell receptor beta chains from one sample, sequenced in a study of T cells expressing NK-cell markers (dated by TCRdb to about 2020). Library method: 5' RACE. TCRdb names Illumina HiSeq 2000 as the instrument used. TCRdb reprocessed the reads and provides one entry for every CDR3 protein sequence; no DNA is given. The table held for this sample gives about 150,000 distinct CDR3 sequences. The ten largest account for about 39% of the sample. Sequences were obtained from blood T cells: a sorted CD56 or NKG2C T cell subset, CD4+ or CD8+ T cells, or bulk PBMC T cells (not recorded which). The receptors here all came from a woman in her forties or fifties in good health. Donor details come from another sample of the same person, matched by shared clones.

This rearrangement joins TRBV7-9 to TRBJ2-5; TCRdb names TRBD2, which stays unverified in the absence of DNA. CDR3 length: 13 amino acids. Looked up from germline, CDR1 is SEHNR and CDR2 is FQNEAQ (reference sequence). CDR3: CASKREGQETQYF.

The rearrangement links TRBV7-9 to TRBJ2-1; the TRBD2 assignment by TCRdb is unverifiable without DNA. This CDR3 is built from 14 residues. CDR1 and CDR2 (germline): SEHNR, FQNEAQ (reference sequence). The CDR3 region is CASSEPGLVNEQFF.

The J gene is TRBJ2-3, the V gene TRBV20-1. This CDR3 comprises 15 residues. Per the germline V gene, CDR1 is DFQATT and CDR2 is SNEGSKA (reference sequence). CDR3 sequence: CSARGPGGFTDTQYF.

The chain carries TRBV7-3 and TRBJ2-1; the TCRdb call, TRBD2, lacks DNA for checking. The CDR3 has 14 residues. Per germline, CDR1 SGHTA and CDR2 FQGTGA. Here the CDR3 reads CASSYGLAGNEQFF.

The chain is built from TRBV29-1 and TRBJ2-4; the D gene TCRdb calls, TRBD2, cannot be checked with no DNA. Germline V gene sequence: CDR1 SQVTM, CDR2 ANQGSEA. This CDR3 has 15 residues. The CDR3 loop is CSVERGTSGSNIQYF.

This sequence joins TRBV6-5 and TRBJ2-1; TCRdb outputs TRBD1, but without DNA this stays unchecked. Germline V lookup: CDR1 MNHEY, CDR2 SVGAGI. CDR3 length equals 17 residues. The CDR3 region is CASSYGLGGAFNNEQFF.

The J gene is TRBJ1-1, the V gene TRBV27; TCRdb outputs TRBD1, but without DNA this stays unchecked. The CDR3 is 14 amino acids. Germline V gene sequence: CDR1 MNHEY, CDR2 SMNVEV (reference sequence). This CDR3 reads CASSLWGRDTEAFF.

This CDR3 is CASSLGTGMGNQPQHF. V is TRBV9 and J is TRBJ1-5; TCRdb names TRBD1, which stays unverified in the absence of DNA. The CDR3 has 16 amino acids. In germline, CDR1 is SGDLS, CDR2 YYNGEE.

The chain joins TRBV12-5 to TRBJ2-5; TCRdb indicates TRBD1, and absent DNA this call remains unverified. Germline V gene sequence: CDR1 LGHNT, CDR2 FRNRAP. The CDR3 contains 15 residues. The CDR3 loop is CASAPAVTGPETQYF.

This chain connects TRBV2 to TRBJ2-7; TCRdb lists TRBD2, though no DNA is available to test this call. Germline V gives CDR1 SNHLY, CDR2 FYNNEI. CDR3 size: 14 residues. The CDR3 loop is CASSSGLALYEQYF.

V and J are TRBV4-1 and TRBJ2-7; TCRdb's D gene call, TRBD2, goes unchecked for lack of DNA. The CDR3 totals 15 residues. Germline values: CDR1 MGHRA, CDR2 YSYEKL. CDR3 residues: CASSALAGGDDEQYF.

The chain is built from TRBV15 and TRBJ2-1; there is no DNA to check the TCRdb D call of TRBD2. In germline, CDR1 is LNHNV, CDR2 YYDKDF (reference sequence). The CDR3 loop spans 16 amino acids. The CDR3 here is CATSRDKSGTYNEQFF.

V gene TRBV29-1 combines with J gene TRBJ2-7; TCRdb's D call of TRBD2 is untestable without DNA. The germline V gene has CDR1 SQVTM and CDR2 ANQGSEA. CDR3 length: 12 amino acids. CDR3 region: CSVRLAGSEQYF.

The V call is TRBV4-1, the J call TRBJ1-1. The CDR3 is 12 residues long. Germline V gene data show CDR1 as MGHRA and CDR2 as YSYEKL. The CDR3: CASSQVNTEAFF.

V is TRBV24-1 and J is TRBJ1-2; TCRdb selects TRBD1, and the lack of DNA leaves this call unchecked. The CDR3 contains 14 residues. Germline CDR1 KGHDR, CDR2 SFDVKD. CDR3 residues: CATSDRQGGYGYTF.

The genes are TRBV7-9 and TRBJ2-1. Germline values: CDR1 SEHNR, CDR2 FQNEAQ (reference sequence). This CDR3 has 14 amino acids. The CDR3: CASSLITDLNEQFF.

The rearrangement uses TRBV7-9 and TRBJ2-7; lacking DNA, the TRBD1 call made by TCRdb goes unchecked. The CDR3 runs to 15 residues. Germline V gene sequence: CDR1 SEHNR, CDR2 FQNEAQ (reference sequence). The CDR3 loop reads CASSSDRGIPYEQYF.

The gene calls are TRBV11-2 and TRBJ1-2; the TCRdb call, TRBD1, lacks DNA for checking. The CDR3 runs 14 residues. Germline loops: CDR1 SGHAT, CDR2 FQNNGV. CDR3 loop: CASSLGQGFRGYTF.

The chain combines TRBV27 with TRBJ2-6; lacking DNA, the TRBD1 call made by TCRdb goes unchecked. Germline V gives CDR1 MNHEY, CDR2 SMNVEV (reference sequence). This CDR3 region has 16 residues. The CDR3 is CASRRGIVSGANVLTF.